This T cell receptor beta chain was recorded in a study of graft-versus-host responses after intestinal transplantation. Across the whole study: Anti-thymocyte globulin was used for induction in all recipients, who then took tacrolimus and steroids for roughly 3 years.

Regarding this clone: Its target is not known.

The CDR3 runs to 13 residues. V shed 6 bases and J shed 6 bases, with 9 bases lying between them. CDR1 is MNHEY, CDR2 SVGAGI, per germline. Sequenced by immunoSEQ multiplex PCR; TCRdb stores in-frame clones only, minus some. The sample yields 50,000 or so clones, 90% to 95% seen once. Study-wide findings and caveats: Early post-transplant HvG declines were associated with peak circulating GvH clone levels. Ileal or blood samples showed some GvH clones first, and such clones were also found in recipient marrow.

The source was PBMCs, collected approximately 740 days after a first intestinal transplant, on the day of a second. The source of this sequence is a human patient who received an intestinal transplant, so some T cells may come from the graft donor. The rearrangement uses TRBV6-5 and TRBJ2-6; unclear D gene. In DNA form, the CDR3 reads TGTGCCAGCAGACAACAAATGGCCAACGTCCTGACTTTC. This encodes CASRQQMANVLTF.